The 23 T cell receptor beta chains given below trace back to one sample, sequenced in a study of blood T cells in healthy people across ages. Together with a sample-barcoded 5' primer, a J-beta primer mix was included in a second PCR lasting about 6 to 11 cycles. MiXCR, applied by TCRdb to the 5' RACE reads, yields one record per CDR3 protein. The table records around 900,000 distinct CDR3 sequences, 29% of them present only once. The sample consisted of blood. These TCRs come from a woman aged 80 or over in good health.

This clonotype appeared many times. This rearrangement joins TRBV6-5 to TRBJ1-4; weak D call: TRBD1 (5 bases). V lost 5 bases, J lost 5 bases, and 9 bases lay in between. The CDR3 is 13 residues long. From germline, CDR1 is MNHEY and CDR2 SVGAGI. The CDR3 nucleotides read TGTGCCAGCAGTCCTCGACAGAATGAAAAACTGTTTTTT. This encodes CASSPRQNEKLFF.

Concerning this clonotype: Since a much larger clone is just one base distant, this may be a read error. The conserved final phenylalanine or tryptophan is absent from the CDR3, which likely points to a read error. V and J are TRBV6-2 or TRBV6-3 and TRBJ2-5; TRBD2 matches 8 bases. The CDR3 contains 16 residues. V lost 2 bases and J lost 4; bases outside the gene matches: 9. In germline, CDR1 is MNHEY, CDR2 SVGEGT. The CDR3 protein is CASSYNPAGAPETQYC. Here the CDR3 DNA reads TGTGCCAGCAGTTACAACCCAGCGGGGGCCCCAGAGACCCAGTACTGC.

The genes are TRBV7-8 and TRBJ2-3; 7 positions match TRBD2. The junction had 15 bases not matched to a gene; V was cut back by 5 bases and J by 4 bases. In germline, CDR1 is SGHVS, CDR2 FQNEAQ. This CDR3 comprises 17 residues. The CDR3 protein is CASSPLEGTSAADTQYF. CDR3 sequence (DNA): TGTGCCAGCAGCCCCCTTGAGGGCACTAGCGCTGCAGATACGCAGTATTTT.

This clonotype has just a few counts. This may arise from a read error, as a much more abundant clone is one base away. The chain has TRBV9 and TRBJ2-4, with unresolved D. The DNA end favors TRBJ2-7, so the J call may be wrong. CDR1 and CDR2 from the germline V gene are SGDLS and YYNGEE. The CDR3 extends over 14 amino acids. The CDR3 nucleotides read TGTGCCAGCAGCGTAGATGTCAGCCCCTACGAGCAGTACGTC. It specifies CASSVDVSPYEQYV.

The V call is TRBV19, the J call TRBJ1-5, with TRBD1 identical over 9 bases. V trimming: 4 bases; J trimming: 3 bases; junction bases outside the gene matches: 7. The germline gives CDR1 LNHDA, CDR2 SQIVND (reference sequence). The CDR3 covers 16 residues. CDR3 nucleotide sequence: TGTGCCAGTAGTAGCCGGGACAGGGAGAACAATCAGCCCCAGCATTTT. It codes for CASSSRDRENNQPQHF.

This clonotype has ten or more counts. The chain couples TRBV4-3 to TRBJ2-1; D unclear. V lost 2 bases and J lost 7, with 12 bases in between. Germline V gene lookup returns CDR1 LGHNA and CDR2 YSLEER. The CDR3 sequence is 14 residues long. The DNA for the CDR3 is TGCGCCAGCAGCCAATCCCACGAAGGAAATGAGCAGTTCTTC. Translation: CASSQSHEGNEQFF.

There are a few counts of this clonotype. With a much larger clone just one base away, this may be a read error. CDR3 loop: CAISESRAVRTDTQYF. The CDR3 bases are TGTGCCATCAGTGAGTCGAGGGCAGTACGGACAGATACGCAGTATTTT. This chain joins TRBV10-3 and TRBJ2-3; the D gene is possibly TRBD2 (5 bases). This CDR3 is 16 amino acids long. The V gene's germline CDR1 is ENHRY and CDR2 SYGVKD. Trimming took 0 bases from V and 3 from J, leaving 13 bases between them.

The V and J genes are TRBV5-1 and TRBJ1-1; D possibly corresponds to TRBD1 (5 bases). The CDR3 has 14 residues. The V end was cut by 4 bases, the J end by 5 bases, with 15 bases between. The germline gives CDR1 SGHRS, CDR2 YFSETQ. CDR3 in amino acids: CASSEPGERTEAFF. CDR3 in DNA: TGCGCCAGCAGCGAGCCGGGGGAGAGGACTGAAGCTTTCTTT.

The V and J genes are TRBV12-3 or TRBV12-4 and TRBJ1-3, with 10 bases that match TRBD1. The CDR3 is 15 residues long. V gave up 4 bases and J gave up 7 bases; unmatched junction bases: 7. In nucleotides, the CDR3 is TGTGCCAGCAGTTCCGGGACAGGGGCTCGGAACACCATATATTTT. It encodes CASSSGTGARNTIYF.

This chain joins TRBV6-6 and TRBJ1-6, with 8 bases that match TRBD1. V was clipped by 6 bases and J by 7 bases; unmatched bases: 11. This CDR3 region has 16 residues. Germline V gene lookup returns CDR1 MNHNY and CDR2 SVGAGI (reference sequence). The CDR3 is CASRSDDRGGNSPLHF. The DNA for the CDR3 is TGTGCCAGCAGGTCCGACGACAGGGGCGGCAATTCACCCCTCCACTTT.

This clonotype has ten or more counts. V is TRBV7-2 and J is TRBJ2-3, with a weak D call TRBD1 (5 bases). V lost 5 bases to trimming and J lost 8 bases, with 11 bases between them. The CDR3 is 12 residues long. CDR1 and CDR2 (germline): SGHTA, FQGNSA. The CDR3 reads CASSHDRGTQYF. CDR3 DNA sequence: TGTGCCAGCAGCCACGATAGGGGTACGCAGTATTTT. Looking up the rest from reference TRBV7-2 and TRBJ2-3 gives the full variable domain: GAGVSQSPSNKVTEKGKDVELRCDPISGHTALYWYRQSLGQGLEFLIYFQGNSAPDKSGLPSDRFSAERTGGSVSTLTIQRTQQEDSAVYLCASSHDRGTQYFGPGTRLTVL.

There are a few counts of this clonotype. This chain links TRBV6-1 with TRBJ1-5; D remains unclear. V shed 7 bases and J shed 5 bases, with 9 bases lying between them. Per germline, CDR1 MNHNS and CDR2 SASEGT. CDR3 length: 12 residues. For the CDR3, the DNA is TGTGCCAGCAAGAGGCGGGATCAGCCCCAGCATTTT. Residues: CASKRRDQPQHF.

Note on this clonotype: A read error is possible here, since a much larger clone lies one base away. V gene TRBV11-2 combines with J gene TRBJ2-5; TRBD1 matches at 9 bases. This CDR3 has 15 amino acids. The V gene end was trimmed by 2 bases and the J gene end by 7 bases; junction bases not matched to a gene: 8. Germline values: CDR1 SGHAT, CDR2 FQNNGV. CDR3 nucleotides: TGTGCCAGCAGCTTATCACAGGGGGCAGGAGGGACCCAGTACTTC. Encoded protein: CASSLSQGAGGTQYF.

About this clonotype itself: A much larger clone is a single base away; this may be a read error. This rearrangement joins TRBV7-9 to TRBJ2-7; D is undetermined. The V gene's germline CDR1 is SEHNR and CDR2 FQNEAQ (reference sequence). The CDR3 is made up of 13 amino acids. The CDR3 loop is CSSSPSRRYEQYF. Written as DNA, the CDR3 is TGTTCCAGCAGCCCTAGTAGAAGATACGAGCAGTACTTC.

This clonotype has at least ten counts. The chain is built from TRBV20-1 and TRBJ1-2, with D uncertain. CDR1 and CDR2 (germline): DFQATT, SNEGSKA (reference sequence). V lost 4 bases to trimming and J lost 8 bases, with 11 bases between them. The CDR3 has 11 amino acids. In nucleotides, the CDR3 is TGCAGTGCTACCCTCCCGGGGGGCTACACCTTC. Amino acid sequence: CSATLPGGYTF.

This clonotype was seen repeatedly, ten times or more. This chain uses TRBV3-1 with TRBJ2-3; D possibly matches TRBD1 or TRBD2 (5 bases each). The V end lost 1 base, the J end lost 2 bases, and 16 bases lay between the germline ends. The CDR3 has 17 residues. Germline values: CDR1 LGHDT, CDR2 YNNKEL (reference sequence). The CDR3 reads CASSQGTPMGTTDTQYF. CDR3 DNA: TGTGCCAGCAGCCAAGGTACCCCAATGGGGACCACAGATACGCAGTATTTT.

This clonotype was seen ten or more times. The chain uses TRBV5-5 and TRBJ1-2; D gene ambiguous. The CDR3 has 13 amino acids. V was shortened by 3 bases and J by 4 bases, with 10 bases between the two germline ends. Looked up from germline, CDR1 is SGHKS and CDR2 is YYEKEE (reference sequence). The CDR3 bases are TGTGCCAGCAGCTCGGCCCGAAGCTATGGCTACACCTTC. Amino acid sequence: CASSSARSYGYTF. The variable domain in full, completed from reference TRBV5-5 and TRBJ1-2, reads DAGVTQSPTHLIKTRGQQVTLRCSPISGHKSVSWYQQVLGQGPQFIFQYYEKEERGRGNFPDRFSARQFPNYSSELNVNALLLGDSALYLCASSSARSYGYTFGSGTRLTVV.

This clonotype was recorded once. This sequence may be a read error, since a much larger clone differs from it by one base. The chain has TRBV20-1 and TRBJ2-1, with D maybe TRBD1 (6 bases). V lost 0 bases, J lost 1 base, and 10 bases lay in between. Per the germline V gene, CDR1 is DFQATT and CDR2 is SNEGSKA (reference sequence). The CDR3 spans 15 residues. The CDR3 bases are TGCAGTGCTAGAGAACAGGGAAGGTCCTACAATGAGCAGTTCTTC. It is translated as CSAREQGRSYNEQFF.

The J gene is TRBJ1-1, the V gene TRBV6-2 or TRBV6-3; D may be TRBD1 (6 bases). Trimming took off 6 bases at V and 11 bases at J, with 19 bases between the two ends. Germline V gives CDR1 MNHEY, CDR2 SVGEGT. The CDR3 length is 13 residues. In nucleotides, the CDR3 is TGTGCCAGCAGAGGGACAACCCGAACCGACGCTTTCTTT. Amino acids: CASRGTTRTDAFF.

This clonotype was picked up many times. The chain combines TRBV6-5 with TRBJ1-2; perhaps TRBD1 as D (5 bases). The CDR3 length is 13 residues. Germline V gene data show CDR1 as MNHEY and CDR2 as SVGAGI. Deletions cut 4 bases from V and 8 bases from J, with 14 bases between. CDR3 sequence: CASSSLRDPGYTF. CDR3 DNA: TGTGCCAGCAGTTCACTCCGGGACCCCGGCTACACCTTC.

At least ten counts were recorded for this clonotype. This sequence joins TRBV3-1 and TRBJ2-3; D not certain. The CDR3 sequence is 14 residues long. V dropped 0 bases and J dropped 2 bases, with 6 bases sitting between them. Germline CDR1 reads LGHDT; CDR2 reads YNNKEL (reference sequence). The CDR3 nucleotides are TGTGCCAGCAGCCAAGATTCTATCACAGATACGCAGTATTTT. Protein sequence: CASSQDSITDTQYF.

This clonotype was seen a handful of times. This chain joins TRBV15 and TRBJ2-3; TRBD2 is a possible D gene (5 bases). Per the germline V gene, CDR1 is LNHNV and CDR2 is YYDKDF (reference sequence). The CDR3 is made up of 15 amino acids. Trimming cost V 5 bases and J 1 base, with 13 bases left between them. DNA of the CDR3: TGTGCCACCAGCGTAGCGCGCCGGGGCACAGATACGCAGTATTTT. It translates to CATSVARRGTDTQYF.

This clonotype was counted many times. The chain combines TRBV12-3 or TRBV12-4 with TRBJ2-3; possibly TRBD2 for D (5 bases). The CDR3 contains 14 residues. Trimming took 3 bases from V and 6 from J, leaving 13 bases between them. This CDR3 reads CASSFRQRRDTQYF. CDR3 sequence (DNA): TGTGCCAGCAGTTTTAGGCAGAGGAGGGATACGCAGTATTTT.